The clone carrying this TCR beta chain has just a few counts. The antigen is not known. The data are from a study of cytomegalovirus exposure and HLA in healthy donors. Study-level information: Inside one of the first data releases sat 80 million to 95 million unique TCRs taken from HLA-typed donors. Points from the study as a whole: CMV serostatus was the only recorded immune exposure for donors.

It was with 60 Vbeta and 13 Jbeta primers that the PCR ran. Libraries were prepared by immunoSEQ multiplex PCR; TCRdb keeps only in-frame clonotypes and omits some of them. This repertoire shows about 97,000 clones, about 80% found once; its top ten account for 4.1%. Germline CDR1 reads SGHTA; CDR2 reads FQGNSA. The CDR3 totals 15 residues. The ends lost 5 bases at V and 4 bases at J; junction bases unmatched: 8. The chain employs TRBV7-2 and TRBJ1-1; 9 positions agree with TRBD1. The TCR was taken from a man between 40 and 49 years old in good health and CMV-seronegative. The sequenced material came from PBMCs. The CDR3, as DNA: TGTGCCAGCAGCCTGTCGGGACAGGGTGGCACTGAAGCTTTCTTT. Translated: CASSLSGQGGTEAFF.